This record covers a single TCR beta chain. Cohorts were determined from participant-reported clinical history. Individuals in the exposed group had encountered a COVID-19 case within 2 weeks preceding study entry. The data originate from a study of blood T cell repertoires in COVID-19. Study background: Italy, Spain and the United States were the sources of the convalescent and acute COVID-19 samples. From T cells, B-cell-depleted T cells, or PBMCs came the material, which was cDNA or gDNA.

TCRdb's copy holds only in-frame clones and misses some; the assay was immunoSEQ multiplex PCR. This sample carries 320,000 or so clones, around 84% of them seen once, and the ten largest clones take under 2%. From germline, CDR1 is MNHEY and CDR2 SMNVEV (reference sequence). This CDR3 has 17 residues. J gave up 5 bases and V 8 bases, and 15 bases lay outside the gene matches. The chain carries TRBV27 and TRBJ1-6; TRBD1 matches at 7 bases. The sequenced material came from PBMCs or T cells enriched from blood (not recorded which). The clonotype was recovered from a woman aged 25 to 39 who had been exposed to COVID-19. The CDR3 here is CASHQRGRRLDNSPLHF. As DNA, the CDR3 is TGTGCCAGCCACCAAAGGGGGCGAAGGTTGGATAATTCACCCCTCCACTTT.